Shown below are 17 T cell receptor beta chains from a single sample sequenced in a study of blood T cell repertoires in COVID-19 (dated by TCRdb to the early 2020s). Library generation was performed with the immunoSEQ multiplex PCR assay. Held by TCRdb, this immuneACCESS table contains in-frame sequences only and omits some clones. Under half of the omission traces to an unresolved V gene where checked; the cause of the rest is unknown. This sample is represented by 45,000 to 70,000 clones; around 80% of them were singletons. The top ten hold about 22% of the sample. The sample consisted of peripheral blood. Receptors originate from a woman aged 55-69 years with acute or convalescent COVID-19.

V and J are TRBV5-1 and TRBJ2-7; D gene ambiguous. The V end lost 4 bases, the J end lost 7 bases, and 21 bases lay between the germline ends. This CDR3 is 15 amino acids long. CDR1 is SGHRS and CDR2 is YFSETQ in the germline V gene. CDR3 protein: CASSTEGGFQPEQYF. CDR3 DNA: TGCGCCAGCAGCACCGAAGGCGGATTCCAACCGGAGCAGTACTTC.

This chain links TRBV15 with TRBJ2-3, with TRBD2 identical over 7 bases. The CDR3 consists of 16 residues. In germline, CDR1 is LNHNV, CDR2 YYDKDF (reference sequence). Trimming removed 4 bases from V and 0 bases from J; junction bases left unmatched: 7. The CDR3 is CATSMGGGMSTDTQYF. The CDR3 nucleotides read TGTGCCACCAGCATGGGGGGGGGGATGAGCACAGATACGCAGTATTTT. Full variable domain (rest looked up from reference TRBV15 and TRBJ2-3): DAMVIQNPRYQVTQFGKPVTLSCSQTLNHNVMYWYQQKSSQAPKLLFHYYDKDFNNEADTPDNFQSRRPNTSFCFLDIRSPGLGDTAMYLCATSMGGGMSTDTQYFGPGTRLTVL.

The gene calls are TRBV4-1 and TRBJ1-3, with no clear D. Germline CDR1 reads MGHRA; CDR2 reads YSYEKL. CDR3 length: 17 residues. Trimming pared 1 base from V and 0 bases from J, leaving 13 bases between. DNA of the CDR3: TGCGCCAGCAGCCAAGGCTCTGGCGGTGTCTCTGGAAACACCATATATTTT. Translation gives CASSQGSGGVSGNTIYF.

The chain combines TRBV27 with TRBJ2-1; 15 bases are shared with TRBD2. The CDR3 loop spans 14 amino acids. V lost 8 bases to trimming and J lost 13 bases; unmatched junction nucleotides: 9. Germline V CDR1 and CDR2: MNHEY, SMNVEV (reference sequence). The CDR3 nucleotides read TGTGCCAGCCTCGGGACTAGCGGGGGGCTCGGTCAGTTCTTC. Translation: CASLGTSGGLGQFF.

V gene TRBV6-6 combines with J gene TRBJ1-5; unclear D gene. Germline CDR1 is MNHNY and CDR2 is SVGAGI (reference sequence). V gave up 6 bases and J gave up 6 bases, with 15 bases separating them. The CDR3 contains 14 residues. The CDR3 spells CASRRVGRSQPQHF. The DNA for the CDR3 is TGTGCCAGCAGGCGCGTTGGTAGGAGTCAGCCCCAGCATTTT.

The chain uses TRBV3-1 (or the pseudogene TRBV3-2) and TRBJ2-5, with TRBD2 as a possible D gene (6 bases). Germline V gives CDR1 LGHDT, CDR2 YNNKEL (reference sequence). V was cut by 0 bases and J by 5 bases, with 13 bases left in between. This CDR3 spans 15 amino acids. CDR3 loop: CASSQDSGGGETQYF. CDR3 coding DNA: TGTGCCAGCAGCCAAGATTCAGGCGGAGGGGAGACCCAGTACTTC.

The rearrangement joins TRBV7-9 to TRBJ1-2; 7 nucleotides agree with TRBD1. Germline CDR1 SEHNR, CDR2 FQNEAQ (reference sequence). This CDR3 has 16 residues. V gave up 5 bases and J gave up 3 bases; unmatched junction bases: 12. The CDR3 is CASSPTATGAHYGYTF. DNA of the CDR3: TGTGCCAGCAGCCCTACCGCCACAGGGGCACACTATGGCTACACCTTC.

The chain has TRBV27 and TRBJ2-7; tentatively, D is TRBD1 (5 bases). From germline, CDR1 is MNHEY and CDR2 SMNVEV (reference sequence). This CDR3 comprises 13 residues. V was shortened by 6 bases and J by 5 bases, with 14 bases between the two germline ends. The CDR3 sequence is CASSPRVLDEQYF. In DNA form, the CDR3 reads TGTGCCAGCAGCCCCAGGGTTCTCGACGAGCAGTACTTC.

The chain carries TRBV7-3 and TRBJ2-7; maybe TRBD2 (6 bases). Germline V lookup: CDR1 SGHTA, CDR2 FQGTGA. CDR3 length equals 14 residues. The V and J ends lost 5 bases and 4 bases respectively, with 15 bases between them. CDR3 nucleotide sequence: TGTGCCAGCAGCCCCCAGGGAGGTTGGTACGAGCAGTACTTC. Translating gives CASSPQGGWYEQYF.

The chain recombines TRBV2 with TRBJ1-2, with D unresolved. Germline V gene lookup returns CDR1 SNHLY and CDR2 FYNNEI. CDR3 size: 13 residues. Trimming took off 6 bases at V and 2 bases at J, with 10 bases between the two ends. The CDR3 coding sequence is TGTGCCAGCAGGCGAGGAGGGAACTATGGCTACACCTTC. Residues: CASRRGGNYGYTF.

The V call is TRBV25-1, the J call TRBJ1-5; 7 nucleotides align to TRBD1. Germline-derived CDR1 and CDR2 are MGHDK and SYGVNS. This CDR3 region has 16 residues. The J segment lost 4 bases and the V segment lost 3 bases, leaving 9 bases of the junction unmatched. In DNA, the CDR3 is TGTGCCAGCAGTGACCCAGGGACAGCTAGTAATCAGCCCCAGCATTTT. As protein: CASSDPGTASNQPQHF.

The chain is built from TRBV9 and TRBJ2-1; 14 positions match TRBD2. The CDR3 is made up of 15 amino acids. V lost 3 bases and J lost 11; bases outside the gene matches: 7. CDR1 and CDR2 from the germline V gene are SGDLS and YYNGEE. The CDR3 nucleotides are TGTGCCAGCAGCGGGCTGACTAGCGGGGGGGCCCAGCAGTTCTTC. Translated, it gives CASSGLTSGGAQQFF.

J is TRBJ1-3 and V is TRBV5-8; D uncertain. The ends were cut back, 2 bases at V and 3 bases at J, with 3 bases in the middle. Germline V lookup: CDR1 SGHTS, CDR2 YDEGEE. The CDR3 loop spans 12 amino acids. CDR3 protein: CASSFRGNTIYF. The CDR3 DNA is TGTGCCAGCAGCTTTCGTGGAAACACCATATATTTT.

This sequence joins TRBV14 and TRBJ1-2, with unresolved D. Trimming removed 0 bases from V and 2 bases from J, with 4 bases in between. This CDR3 comprises 13 residues. Per germline, CDR1 SGHDN and CDR2 FVKESK. The CDR3 bases are TGTGCCAGCAGCCAAGACCAGAACTATGGCTACACCTTC. This codes for CASSQDQNYGYTF.

The rearrangement joins TRBV30 to TRBJ1-5; D possibly corresponds to TRBD1 (5 bases). This CDR3 comprises 14 residues. V was pared by 2 bases and J by 5 bases, with 13 bases between. Germline V lookup: CDR1 GTSNPN, CDR2 SVGIG (reference sequence). The CDR3 sequence is CAWSYPGRHQPQHF. DNA of the CDR3: TGTGCCTGGAGTTACCCAGGGCGGCATCAGCCCCAGCATTTT.

The gene calls are TRBV16 and TRBJ1-1; no clear D gene. The CDR3 length is 13 residues. V was trimmed by 5 bases and J by 1 base, leaving 8 bases between them. Germline V gives CDR1 KGHSY, CDR2 FQNENV. CDR3 sequence reads: CASSSDWNTEAFF. CDR3 DNA: TGTGCCAGCAGCTCAGACTGGAACACTGAAGCTTTCTTT.

The chain combines TRBV21-1 with TRBJ1-4; the DNA was not used to check the table's D call, TRBD1. TRBV21-1 constitutes a pseudogene. The CDR3 is 21 residues long. The CDR3 loop is CASSRGGTGRALRSTNEKLFF. DNA for the CDR3: TGTGCCAGCAGCCGAGGGGGGACAGGGAGGGCCTTAAGGTCAACTAATGAAAAACTGTTTTTT.